This entry lists 22 T cell receptor beta chains sequenced from one sample in a study of cytomegalovirus exposure and HLA in healthy donors. Only in-frame clones appear in the TCRdb table, and some are missing; sequencing was by immunoSEQ multiplex PCR. Of about 360,000 clones listed, about nine tenths are singletons. Material: PBMCs. The source is a woman under 30 in good health and CMV-seronegative.

The rearrangement joins TRBV5-1 to TRBJ2-5; maybe TRBD2 (6 bases). Germline V gives CDR1 SGHRS, CDR2 YFSETQ. Trimming cost V 4 bases and J 3 bases, with 10 bases left between them. The CDR3 has 13 residues. The CDR3 reads CASSTTGEETQYF. In DNA form, the CDR3 reads TGCGCCAGCAGCACTACGGGGGAAGAGACCCAGTACTTC.

This chain uses TRBV19 with TRBJ2-3; 7 bases line up with TRBD1. CDR1 and CDR2 from the germline V gene are LNHDA and SQIVND (reference sequence). The CDR3 is 14 residues long. Trimming at V came to 5 bases and at J to 1 base, leaving 3 bases not matched to a gene. This chain's CDR3 is CASSLQGGTDTQYF. CDR3 DNA sequence: TGTGCCAGTAGTCTTCAGGGGGGCACAGATACGCAGTATTTT.

The V and J genes are TRBV5-4 and TRBJ2-1, with D perhaps matching TRBD2 (6 bases). V was shortened by 6 bases and J by 4 bases, with 20 bases between the two germline ends. The CDR3 spans 16 residues. Germline V gene data show CDR1 as SGHNT and CDR2 as YYREEE (reference sequence). CDR3: CASNPEGWREYNEQFF. CDR3 DNA sequence: TGTGCCAGCAACCCGGAGGGTTGGAGGGAATACAATGAGCAGTTCTTC.

The J gene is TRBJ1-2, the V gene TRBV5-1, with D maybe TRBD1 (6 bases). Germline lookup yields CDR1 SGHRS and CDR2 YFSETQ. The germline V and J ends were trimmed by 4 bases and 7 bases, with 17 bases remaining between them. This CDR3 is 14 amino acids long. The CDR3 here is CASSAYREGGGYTF. CDR3 bases: TGCGCCAGCAGCGCATACAGGGAAGGGGGTGGCTACACCTTC.

The gene calls are TRBV6-1 and TRBJ1-4; D uncertain. V dropped 7 bases and J dropped 7 bases, with 13 bases sitting between them. The CDR3 length is 13 residues. Germline assignment: CDR1 MNHNS and CDR2 SASEGT. The CDR3: CASTPGVREKLFF. The CDR3 bases are TGTGCCAGCACTCCGGGTGTTCGTGAAAAACTGTTTTTT.

The chain links TRBV5-8 to TRBJ2-3; no firm D call. Germline V gene data show CDR1 as SGHTS and CDR2 as YDEGEE. CDR3 length: 15 amino acids. Between the trimmed V and J ends, which lost 0 bases and 0 bases, there was a span of 8 bases. The CDR3 protein is CASSLGLLSTDTQYF. CDR3 bases: TGTGCCAGCAGCTTGGGTCTATTGAGCACAGATACGCAGTATTTT. The full variable domain, its missing parts supplied by reference TRBV5-8 and TRBJ2-3, is EAGVTQSPTHLIKTRGQQATLRCSPISGHTSVYWYQQALGLGLQFLLWYDEGEERNRGNFPPRFSGRQFPNYSSELNVNALELEDSALYLCASSLGLLSTDTQYFGPGTRLTVL.

This chain uses TRBV5-4 with TRBJ2-5, with 12 nucleotides matching TRBD2. This CDR3 is 16 amino acids long. Germline V gene data show CDR1 as SGHNT and CDR2 as YYREEE (reference sequence). The V gene end was trimmed by 2 bases and the J gene end by 5 bases; junction bases not matched to a gene: 7. In nucleotides, the CDR3 is TGTGCCAGCAGCTTTAAGACTAGCGGGAGTTGGGAGACCCAGTACTTC. This gives the protein CASSFKTSGSWETQYF.

J is TRBJ2-1 and V is TRBV28; 8 nucleotides agree with TRBD2. CDR3 size: 15 residues. Germline values: CDR1 MDHEN, CDR2 SYDVKM. V trimming: 3 bases; J trimming: 8 bases; junction bases outside the gene matches: 9. As DNA, the CDR3 is TGTGCCAGCAGTTTCGGACTAGCCCAACGGGATGAGCAGTTCTTC. It yields the protein CASSFGLAQRDEQFF.

The chain employs TRBV7-3 and TRBJ2-2; 7 bases match TRBD2. V shed 3 bases, J shed 0 bases, and the junction held 4 bases outside the gene matches. Germline lookup yields CDR1 SGHTA and CDR2 FQGTGA. CDR3 length equals 16 residues. The CDR3 reads CASSFRSGANTGELFF. As DNA, the CDR3 is TGTGCCAGCAGCTTCCGAAGCGGGGCGAACACCGGGGAGCTGTTTTTT.

This clone occurred a few times. The chain links TRBV5-1 to TRBJ1-6; TRBD1 matches at 8 bases. There are 15 residues in the CDR3. Germline loops: CDR1 SGHRS, CDR2 YFSETQ. V dropped 1 base and J dropped 9; count of bases not matched to a gene: 6. The CDR3 protein is CASSLSTGGASPLHF. DNA of the CDR3: TGCGCCAGCAGCTTGAGCACAGGGGGTGCTTCACCCCTCCACTTT.

CDR3 sequence reads: CASRLLLAGITDTQYF. In DNA form, the CDR3 reads TGTGCCAGCAGACTCCTACTAGCGGGGATTACAGATACGCAGTATTTT. This sequence joins TRBV7-9 and TRBJ2-3; 10 bases fit TRBD2. CDR3 length: 16 amino acids. The V segment lost 6 bases and the J segment 3 bases; nucleotides outside the gene matches: 9. Germline V gene data show CDR1 as SEHNR and CDR2 as FQNEAQ (reference sequence).

The chain couples TRBV11-3 to TRBJ2-2; D is possibly TRBD1 (5 bases). CDR1 and CDR2 from the germline V gene are SGHNT and YENEEA. The ends were cut back, 5 bases at V and 6 bases at J, with 25 bases in the middle. There are 18 residues in the CDR3. CDR3 protein: CASSREWQRTSGPGELFF. For the CDR3, the DNA is TGTGCCAGCAGCCGAGAGTGGCAGAGAACATCAGGGCCCGGGGAGCTGTTTTTT.

The CDR3 reads CASSQWGTGAPLTLASTDTQYF. The CDR3 DNA is TGCGCCAGCAGCCAATGGGGGACAGGGGCGCCCCTAACCCTCGCTAGCACAGATACGCAGTATTTT. This rearrangement joins TRBV5-1 to TRBJ2-3; 10 bases map to TRBD1. The CDR3 is 22 residues long. V was pared by 4 bases and J by 0 bases, with 23 bases of the junction left unmatched. The germline gives CDR1 SGHRS, CDR2 YFSETQ.

This clone turned up a few times. The CDR3 sequence is CASGGDTGELFF. In DNA form, the CDR3 reads TGTGCCAGCGGGGGGGACACCGGGGAGCTGTTTTTT. The chain combines TRBV2 with TRBJ2-2; 7 nucleotides line up with TRBD2. The CDR3 covers 12 residues. Germline assignment: CDR1 SNHLY and CDR2 FYNNEI. Losses at the gene ends were 8 bases for V and 3 bases for J; bases not matched to a gene: 0.

The chain couples TRBV6-4 to TRBJ2-7, with D possibly matching TRBD2 (5 bases). The CDR3 spans 13 residues. The germline CDR1 and CDR2 sequences are MRHNA and SNTAGT. Trimming removed 4 bases at V and 1 base at J, with 8 bases between. CDR3 in DNA: TGTGCCAGCAGTGTGCGGACTTCCTACGAGCAGTACTTC. Translation: CASSVRTSYEQYF.

This clone has a handful of counts. The rearrangement links TRBV28 to TRBJ1-1; D ambiguous. The germline gives CDR1 MDHEN, CDR2 SYDVKM. The CDR3 extends over 12 amino acids. V gave up 4 bases and J gave up 3 bases, with 6 bases separating them. CDR3 sequence: CASSSTHTEAFF. DNA for the CDR3: TGTGCCAGCAGTTCGACACACACTGAAGCTTTCTTT.

The chain links TRBV6-5 to TRBJ1-5; no reliable D call. V was cut by 2 bases and J by 6 bases, with 11 bases left in between. The CDR3 runs to 14 residues. Per germline, CDR1 MNHEY and CDR2 SVGAGI. CDR3 amino acids: CASSYVSSGQPQHF. The CDR3 DNA reads as TGTGCCAGCAGTTACGTGTCGTCGGGTCAGCCCCAGCATTTT.

The chain couples TRBV5-1 to TRBJ2-1; 9 bases map to TRBD2. Unmatched junction bases numbered 4, after V lost 2 bases and J lost 1 base. CDR3 size: 16 residues. The germline gives CDR1 SGHRS, CDR2 YFSETQ. The chain's CDR3 is CASSFGAGGSYNEQFF. The CDR3 region has the DNA TGCGCCAGCAGCTTCGGAGCGGGGGGTTCCTACAATGAGCAGTTCTTC.

The V gene is TRBV28, the J gene TRBJ2-1, with TRBD2 matching 10 bases. Losses at the gene ends were 2 bases for V and 4 bases for J; bases not matched to a gene: 8. The CDR3 length is 17 residues. Germline V gene sequence: CDR1 MDHEN, CDR2 SYDVKM. DNA for the CDR3: TGTGCCAGCAGTTTAATGCTAGCGGGAGTGGCTTACAATGAGCAGTTCTTC. It yields the protein CASSLMLAGVAYNEQFF.

By share of the sample, this clone is medium-sized. The chain's CDR3 is CASSLGLANNEQFF. The CDR3 region has the DNA TGTGCCAGCAGCTTAGGACTAGCAAACAATGAGCAGTTCTTC. The chain recombines TRBV11-3 with TRBJ2-1, with TRBD2 identical over 7 bases. V shed 1 base, J shed 5 bases, and the junction held 2 bases outside the gene matches. Germline CDR1 SGHNT, CDR2 YENEEA. This CDR3 spans 14 amino acids.

The chain uses TRBV4-1 and TRBJ1-4, with D possibly TRBD1 on 6 matching bases. This CDR3 comprises 15 residues. V was clipped by 1 base and J by 6 bases, with 12 bases between them. In germline, CDR1 is MGHRA, CDR2 YSYEKL. As DNA, the CDR3 is TGCGCCAGCAGCCAAGGTAACAGGGTCGATGAAAAACTGTTTTTT. Its translation is CASSQGNRVDEKLFF.

The V gene is TRBV9, the J gene TRBJ2-1; D is perhaps TRBD2 (5 bases). Trimming shortened V by 9 bases and J by 8 bases, and 18 bases separated the two germline ends. The length of the CDR3 is 13 residues. Germline lookup yields CDR1 SGDLS and CDR2 YYNGEE. The CDR3 sequence: CATQAAGSDEQFF. CDR3 DNA sequence: TGTGCCACCCAGGCGGCAGGTAGCGATGAGCAGTTCTTC.